This T cell receptor beta chain was identified in a study of beta chain features in type 1 diabetes. General observations from the study: Whether HLA type influences TCRB rearrangement remained unresolved here. Patients and controls would be equally affected if PCR favored shorter templates. Type 1 diabetes patients showed a moderate but significant shortening of TCRB CDR3s in all four CD4+ subsets.

This clone was detected a few times. What it binds is not known. The CDR3 extends over 14 amino acids. V shed 8 bases and J shed 1 base, with 16 bases lying between them. Looked up from germline, CDR1 is GTSNPN and CDR2 is SVGIG (reference sequence). Each of the CD4+ naive, central memory, regulatory and stem cell-like memory populations was sorted via CD45RO/CCR7/CD25/CD127/CD95/CD27. All of the isolated RNA was reverse transcribed, so expressed TCRB transcripts were sequenced. The assay was immunoSEQ multiplex PCR, and TCRdb's table has in-frame clones only and misses some. Found here are nearly 350,000 clones, around 8.5% of them singletons; the top ten hold around 1%.

Sequenced sample: central memory CD4+ T cells from blood. The chain uses TRBV30 and TRBJ2-3; possibly TRBD2 for D (7 bases). The source of this sequence is a man aged 25 to 40 with type 1 diabetes. The CDR3 is CARTGGGRTDTQYF. The CDR3 DNA is TGTGCCAGGACGGGCGGGGGCCGCACAGATACGCAGTATTTT.